This is a list of T cell receptor beta chains from one sample in a study of blood T cell repertoires in COVID-19. The assay was immunoSEQ multiplex PCR, and TCRdb's table has in-frame clones only and misses some. The table records roughly 340,000 clones, 88% of them present only once. Sequenced material: peripheral blood. The source is a woman aged 65 to 85 with COVID-19, enrolled during active disease. CDR3s include the opening cysteine and the closing phenylalanine or tryptophan. Each record gives: D gene, J gene, clone size, V gene, CDR3 DNA, CDR3 protein. D genes are given only for firm matches. Size tells how often a clone was seen (once, few, many) or the class of an expanded clone, and some rows leave it out.

TRBD1,TRBJ1-4,NA,TRBV27,TGTGCCAGCAGTGGCGGGACAGGGTGGGGTGAAAAACTGTTTTTT,CASSGGTGWGEKLFF
NA,TRBJ2-5,once,TRBV2,TGTGCCAGCCGGTCGAGACAGTACCAAGAGACCCAGTACTTC,CASRSRQYQETQYF
TRBD1,TRBJ2-1,NA,TRBV7-2,TGTGCCAGCAGGGGTGGACCGGGTCGGGGACAGGGTGAGCAGTTCTTC,CASRGGPGRGQGEQFF
NA,TRBJ1-2,NA,TRBV24-1,TGTGCCACCAGTGACCCTTACCGTACAGGGACCTATGGCTACACCTTC,CATSDPYRTGTYGYTF
NA,TRBJ1-2,NA,TRBV11-2,TGTGCCAGCAGCCCCTCATCCGAGTATTATGGCTACACCTTC,CASSPSSEYYGYTF
NA,TRBJ2-7,few,TRBV13,TGTGCCAGCAGCTCCGGGGTTCACTCCTACGAGCAGTACTTC,CASSSGVHSYEQYF
NA,TRBJ2-2,NA,TRBV2,TGTGCCAGCAGTGAAGCGCCCCCTTACCTAAGGGGCACCGGGGAGCTGTTTTTT,CASSEAPPYLRGTGELFF
TRBD1,TRBJ1-2,NA,TRBV12-3/TRBV12-4,TGTGCCAGCAGTGGACAGGGGTATGGCTACACCTTC,CASSGQGYGYTF
NA,TRBJ1-5,NA,TRBV9,TGTGCCAGCAGCGTAGACGGGGATGGGCGGCAGCCCCAGCATTTT,CASSVDGDGRQPQHF
TRBD1,TRBJ2-5,NA,TRBV19,TGTGCCAGTAGTACCGTTGACAGGGGAGAGACCCAGTACTTC,CASSTVDRGETQYF
NA,TRBJ1-6,once,TRBV13,TGTGCCAGCAGCCCAGGACAGTATAATTCACCCCTCCACTTT,CASSPGQYNSPLHF
NA,TRBJ1-6,few,TRBV28,TGTGCCAGCAGTTTGTCGTTGGGCAGCTCCTATAATTCACCCCTCCACTTT,CASSLSLGSSYNSPLHF
TRBD2,TRBJ2-7,NA,TRBV2,TGTGCCAGCACAGGACTAGCGAATACCTACGAGCAGTACTTC,CASTGLANTYEQYF
NA,TRBJ1-1,NA,TRBV27,TGTGCCAGCATCCCCGGCGCAGGGCTTGTAACTGAAGCTTTCTTT,CASIPGAGLVTEAFF
NA,TRBJ1-1,NA,TRBV30,TGTGCCGGGGAGCAGGGGAACACTGAAGCTTTCTTT,CAGEQGNTEAFF
NA,TRBJ2-7,many,TRBV29-1,TGCAGCGTTGAAGCAGGGTCGTACGAGCAGTACTTC,CSVEAGSYEQYF
NA,TRBJ1-2,NA,TRBV6-1,TGTGCCAGCAGTGAACCGACAGAATCATATGGCTACACCTTC,CASSEPTESYGYTF
NA,TRBJ2-7,NA,TRBV29-1,TGCAGCGTTACCCGGACAGCCTCCTACGAGCAGTACTTC,CSVTRTASYEQYF
NA,TRBJ1-1,NA,TRBV19,TGTGCCAGTAGTATAGTGGGGACAATGAACACTGAAGCTTTCTTT,CASSIVGTMNTEAFF
NA,TRBJ2-7,NA,TRBV5-4,TGTGCCAGCAGCTCGAGTTTGACATCCTCCTACGAGCAGTACTTC,CASSSSLTSSYEQYF
TRBD1,TRBJ1-5,NA,TRBV24-1,TGTGCCACCAGTGACAGGGGGGAGAGCAATCAGCCCCAGCATTTT,CATSDRGESNQPQHF
NA,TRBJ2-1,NA,TRBV30,TGTGCCTGGAGGAGACTTAGATACAATGAGCAGTTCTTC,CAWRRLRYNEQFF
NA,TRBJ1-2,NA,TRBV7-9,TGTGCCAGCAGCTCAGGGCAGGCGGACTATGGCTACACCTTC,CASSSGQADYGYTF
TRBD1,TRBJ1-1,NA,TRBV28,TGTGCCAGCAGTTGGACAGGGGGCGGCACTGAAGCTTTCTTT,CASSWTGGGTEAFF
TRBD1,TRBJ1-5,NA,TRBV19,TGTGCCAGTAGTAAAGACAGGGGGGATAGCAATCAGCCCCAGCATTTT,CASSKDRGDSNQPQHF
TRBD1,TRBJ1-1,NA,TRBV6-6,TGTGCCAGCAGTTACATTGGACAGGGGTTTGAAGCTTTCTTT,CASSYIGQGFEAFF
TRBD2,TRBJ2-5,NA,TRBV4-2,TGTGCCAGCAGCCAAGAGCCCCCCCGACTAGCGGGGAAAGGGGAGACCCAGTACTTC,CASSQEPPRLAGKGETQYF
NA,TRBJ1-1,NA,TRBV5-6,TGTGCCAGCAGCTTGGCGGGGGAGAACACTGAAGCTTTCTTT,CASSLAGENTEAFF
NA,TRBJ1-2,few,TRBV10-3,TGTGCCATCACGGTGACAGCTAACTATGGCTACACCTTC,CAITVTANYGYTF
NA,TRBJ1-6,NA,TRBV30,TGTGCCTGGAGTGTGGGGGGGCGTTCACCCCTCCACTTT,CAWSVGGRSPLHF
NA,TRBJ2-7,NA,TRBV12-3/TRBV12-4,TGTGCCAGCAGCCCCGGCTACGAGCAGTACTTC,CASSPGYEQYF
TRBD1,TRBJ1-5,NA,TRBV2,TGTGCCAGCAGTGAGGGGACAGGGGATCAGCCCCAGCATTTT,CASSEGTGDQPQHF
NA,TRBJ1-2,NA,TRBV30,TGTGCCTGGAGGAAAGGGGGTATGGGCTATGGCTACACCTTC,CAWRKGGMGYGYTF
TRBD1,TRBJ1-5,NA,TRBV4-1,TGCGCCAGCAGCTCTATGGACAGGGGGCCTCAGCCCCAGCATTTT,CASSSMDRGPQPQHF
NA,TRBJ2-3,NA,TRBV5-1,TGCGCCAGCAGCATCGGGGTAGGAGGCACAGATACGCAGTATTTT,CASSIGVGGTDTQYF
NA,TRBJ2-5,NA,TRBV6-5,TGTGCCAGCAGTTCCCGCGGAAAAGGAGCAGAGACCCAGTACTTC,CASSSRGKGAETQYF
TRBD2,TRBJ2-3,NA,TRBV7-3,TGTGCCAGCAGCCCCGTTCCAACTAGCGGGGTAAATACGCAGTATTTT,CASSPVPTSGVNTQYF
TRBD1,TRBJ1-6,NA,TRBV5-1,TGCGCCAGCAGCTTGGGAGGGGCCTTACAGGGGGCAGATTCACCCCTCCACTTT,CASSLGGALQGADSPLHF
NA,TRBJ1-2,NA,TRBV5-1,TGCGCCAGCAGCTTGATGACAGATTCCTATGGCTACACCTTC,CASSLMTDSYGYTF
TRBD1,TRBJ1-1,once,TRBV5-1,TGCGCCAGCAGCTTGTTTACAGGGGGGACTGAAGCTTTCTTT,CASSLFTGGTEAFF
TRBD1,TRBJ1-1,NA,TRBV29-1,TGCAGCGGGGTGTGGGACAGACCTATGAACACTGAAGCTTTCTTT,CSGVWDRPMNTEAFF
TRBD2,TRBJ2-5,NA,TRBV19,TGTGCCAGTAGTATAAGGACTAGCGGGGGCCCTACCCAGTACTTC,CASSIRTSGGPTQYF
TRBD2,TRBJ2-1,NA,TRBV18,TGTGCCAGCTCACCACAGCAGCGGGGGGACTACAATGAGCAGTTCTTC,CASSPQQRGDYNEQFF
TRBD2,TRBJ2-5,NA,TRBV5-1,TGCGCCACCGGGACTAGCGGAAGCCAAGAGACCCAGTACTTC,CATGTSGSQETQYF
NA,TRBJ1-5,NA,TRBV28,TGTGCCAGCAGTACAGGGCCCGGAGCGCGGGGCAATCAGCCCCAGCATTTT,CASSTGPGARGNQPQHF
NA,TRBJ2-1,NA,TRBV27,TGTGCCAGCAGTCCTCAGACAGCGGGCTATAACAATGAGCAGTTCTTC,CASSPQTAGYNNEQFF
NA,TRBJ1-1,few,TRBV15,TGTGCCACCAGCAGAGATCGGAACACTGAAGCTTTCTTT,CATSRDRNTEAFF
NA,TRBJ1-5,NA,TRBV27,TGTGCCAGCAGTCCCGCGGGAATTGGGTATAGCAATCAGCCCCAGCATTTT,CASSPAGIGYSNQPQHF
TRBD2,TRBJ2-5,NA,TRBV19,TGTGCCAGTAGTGAGCGGGGGGCACAAGAGACCCAGTACTTC,CASSERGAQETQYF
NA,TRBJ2-1,NA,TRBV18,TGTGCCAGCTCACAGGGGGAAAACAATGAGCAGTTCTTC,CASSQGENNEQFF
NA,TRBJ1-4,NA,TRBV2,TGTGCCAGCAGTGATCTCGGAAAACTGTTTTTT,CASSDLGKLFF
NA,TRBJ1-3,NA,TRBV6-1,TGTGCCAGCAGTGAAGGGGCCGGAAACACCATATATTTT,CASSEGAGNTIYF
NA,TRBJ2-7,few,TRBV7-9,TGTGCCAGCAGCCGGAGACAGGACCTCTCCTACGAGCAGTACTTC,CASSRRQDLSYEQYF